This T cell receptor beta chain was sequenced for a study of OX40 agonist ivuxolimab in advanced cancers. Study background: In this trial design, patients received ivuxolimab intravenously at 0.01 to 10 mg/kg every 2 weeks.

Assay: immunoSEQ multiplex PCR; the TCRdb copy retains only in-frame clones and omits some. This repertoire shows tens of thousands of clones, roughly four fifths found once; its top ten account for about 4.7%. V dropped 3 bases and J dropped 3; count of bases not matched to a gene: 7. This CDR3 contains 16 residues. Germline assignment: CDR1 SGHTA and CDR2 FQGTGA. V gene TRBV7-3 combines with J gene TRBJ2-2, with 7 bases identical to TRBD2. Specimen: CD4+ or CD8+ T cells sorted from blood, collected in a trial of the OX40 agonist ivuxolimab. The source of this sequence is an adult with an advanced solid tumor such as melanoma, head and neck, liver or kidney cancer. The CDR3 sequence is CASSFWGGADTGELFF. The CDR3 bases are TGTGCCAGCAGCTTCTGGGGAGGGGCCGACACCGGGGAGCTGTTTTTT.